These T cell receptor beta chains were read from a single sample in a study of T cells expressing NK-cell markers. One entry per CDR3 protein, without DNA, is what TCRdb gives after re-calling the 5' RACE reads. Recorded for this sample: approximately 15,000 distinct CDR3 sequences. The specimen was blood T cells: a sorted CD56 or NKG2C T cell subset, CD4+ or CD8+ T cells, or bulk PBMC T cells (not recorded which). Source of these receptors: a man between 18 and 69 years old in good health. Both conserved end residues are part of each CDR3.

CDR3aa	v_gene	j_gene
CASSHDLRGPLHF	TRBV3-1	TRBJ1-6
CSARVGLAGSTDTQYF	TRBV20-1	TRBJ2-3
CASSSQVFHSYNEQFF	TRBV11-2	TRBJ2-1
CASSQDWRARNSPLHF	TRBV4-2	TRBJ1-6
CASSAGEQTQYF	TRBV6-1	TRBJ2-5
CATSRGLGQGYEQYF	TRBV15	TRBJ2-7
CASSQVSSASGSFNNEQFF	TRBV4-2	TRBJ2-1
CASSLTTSGNNEQFF	TRBV5-6	TRBJ2-1
CASSQRAGTGAYEQYF	TRBV7-2	TRBJ2-7
CASSQVQTDTQYF	TRBV3-1	TRBJ2-3
CSARRQGAVLLWGTDTQYF	TRBV20-1	TRBJ2-3
CASSQRDRGYEQYF	TRBV5-4	TRBJ2-7
CSARELRLAETYEQYF	TRBV20-1	TRBJ2-7
CASSLAPANYGYTF	TRBV11-2	TRBJ1-2
CASSSQGQGRSTEAFF	TRBV5-1	TRBJ1-1
CATSTGKSETQYF	TRBV6-1	TRBJ2-5
CAVGRSSYEQYF	TRBV6-1	TRBJ2-7
CASSLGGSNQPQHF	TRBV12-3/TRBV12-4	TRBJ1-5